These 26 T cell receptor beta chains were sequenced from one sample in a study of technical replicates of blood from a handful of donors. Libraries were prepared by immunoSEQ multiplex PCR; TCRdb keeps only in-frame clonotypes and omits some of them. The sample has around 84,000 clones, 95% to 98% seen once. The specimen was T cells isolated from PBMCs. The receptors shown here come from a human donor in good health.

As concerns this clone: Other DNA sequences in this specimen translate into the identical CDR3. This chain connects TRBV7-9 to TRBJ2-3; TRBD1 agrees at 7 bases. Losses at the gene ends were 6 bases for V and 3 bases for J; bases not matched to a gene: 3. Germline V gene data show CDR1 as SEHNR and CDR2 as FQNEAQ (reference sequence). The CDR3 consists of 13 residues. CDR3 protein: CASRPTGTDTQYF. The CDR3 DNA follows: TGTGCCAGCAGACCGACAGGGACAGATACGCAGTATTTT.

This chain joins TRBV19 and TRBJ2-7, with a tentative D call TRBD1 (6 bases). The V gene lost 6 bases and the J gene lost 3 bases, with 15 bases spanning the gap. The CDR3 contains 14 residues. Germline CDR1 and CDR2: LNHDA and SQIVND (reference sequence). The CDR3 loop reads CASSSGTLFYEQYF. The CDR3 nucleotides read TGTGCCAGTAGCTCCGGGACACTTTTCTACGAGCAGTACTTC.

The J gene is TRBJ2-2, the V gene TRBV7-6; 9 bases align to TRBD2. The CDR3 runs to 17 residues. The germline V gene has CDR1 SGHVS and CDR2 FNYEAQ. The trim removed 3 bases at V and 0 bases at J, leaving 5 bases unmatched. CDR3 sequence reads: CASSFLPSGANTGELFF. As DNA, the CDR3 is TGTGCCAGCAGCTTCCTACCTAGCGGGGCGAACACCGGGGAGCTGTTTTTT.

The gene calls are TRBV7-9 and TRBJ1-2; a weak D match, TRBD1 (5 bases). V lost 4 bases to trimming and J lost 0 bases, with 12 bases between them. The germline V gene has CDR1 SEHNR and CDR2 FQNEAQ (reference sequence). The CDR3 totals 15 residues. The CDR3 coding sequence is TGTGCCAGCAGCTCCCGCGGGGGGACTAACTATGGCTACACCTTC. The encoded protein is CASSSRGGTNYGYTF.

The chain combines TRBV29-1 with TRBJ1-2; 7 bases fit TRBD1. V lost 5 bases, J lost 8 bases, and 8 bases stayed unmatched. The germline V gene encodes CDR1 SQVTM and CDR2 ANQGSEA. The CDR3 length is 12 residues. CDR3 protein: CSVPGGYAGYTF. CDR3 sequence (DNA): TGCAGCGTTCCAGGGGGGTACGCGGGCTACACCTTC.

V and J are TRBV7-3 and TRBJ1-2; D is unresolved. The CDR3 loop spans 16 amino acids. V lost 5 bases to trimming and J lost 2 bases, with 18 bases between them. The germline V gene encodes CDR1 SGHTA and CDR2 FQGTGA. Here the CDR3 reads CASSPDPGGQNYGYTF. DNA of the CDR3: TGTGCCAGCAGCCCCGACCCCGGCGGGCAGAACTATGGCTACACCTTC. Based on the CDR3 plus reference TRBV7-3 and TRBJ1-2, the full variable domain is GAGVSQTPSNKVTEKGKYVELRCDPISGHTALYWYRQSLGQGPEFLIYFQGTGAADDSGLPNDRFFAVRPEGSVSTLKIQRTERGDSAVYLCASSPDPGGQNYGYTFGSGTRLTVV.

The chain links TRBV5-1 to TRBJ1-1; possible D gene TRBD1, 5 bases. The CDR3 sequence is 14 residues long. The germline V gene encodes CDR1 SGHRS and CDR2 YFSETQ. V lost 3 bases and J 3 bases, leaving 12 bases between the germline ends. The CDR3 sequence: CASSSDPGDTEAFF. The CDR3 DNA is TGCGCCAGCAGCTCGGACCCGGGGGACACTGAAGCTTTCTTT.

This chain connects TRBV5-5 to TRBJ2-7; TRBD2 agrees at 11 bases. Germline-derived CDR1 and CDR2 are SGHKS and YYEKEE (reference sequence). CDR3 length equals 16 residues. J was trimmed by 3 bases and V by 3 bases; bases with no gene match: 8. CDR3 protein: CASSSRATSGSYEQYF. The CDR3 DNA is TGTGCCAGCAGCTCCCGTGCCACTAGCGGGAGCTACGAGCAGTACTTC.

V is TRBV21-1 and J is TRBJ1-1. TRBV21-1 is assigned pseudogene status. The CDR3 length is 16 residues. This CDR3 reads CASSKARDSGAPEAFF. The CDR3, as DNA: TGTGCCAGCAGCAAAGCTCGCGACAGCGGGGCCCCTGAAGCTTTCTTT.

The genes are TRBV2 and TRBJ1-1, with a possible D match to TRBD1 (6 bases). This CDR3 is 12 amino acids long. Trimming pared 6 bases from V and 1 base from J, leaving 6 bases between. Germline V gene lookup returns CDR1 SNHLY and CDR2 FYNNEI. For the CDR3, the DNA is TGTGCCAGCAGACAGGGGAACACTGAAGCTTTCTTT. This encodes CASRQGNTEAFF.

This chain links TRBV5-6 with TRBJ2-7; 9 bases line up with TRBD1. With V trimmed by 3 bases and J by 5 bases, 3 bases remained unmatched. Germline V CDR1 and CDR2: SGHDT, YYEEEE. This CDR3 is 13 amino acids long. CDR3 in DNA: TGTGCCAGCAGCTACAGGGGGCGGGACGAGCAGTACTTC. Translated, it gives CASSYRGRDEQYF. Drawing the rest from reference TRBV5-6 and TRBJ2-7, the complete variable domain is DAGVTQSPTHLIKTRGQQVTLRCSPKSGHDTVSWYQQALGQGPQFIFQYYEEEERQRGNFPDRFSGHQFPNYSSELNVNALLLGDSALYLCASSYRGRDEQYFGPGTRLTVT.

The chain combines TRBV5-6 with TRBJ2-5, with 8 positions matching TRBD1. Germline loops: CDR1 SGHDT, CDR2 YYEEEE. Trimming at V came to 4 bases and at J to 4 bases, leaving 9 bases not matched to a gene. The CDR3 runs to 15 residues. In nucleotides, the CDR3 is TGTGCCAGCAGCCCAGGACAGGGATGGGGAGAGACCCAGTACTTC. Translating it yields CASSPGQGWGETQYF.

The chain combines TRBV29-1 with TRBJ2-1, with TRBD2 matching over 8 bases. The length of the CDR3 is 13 residues. The ends lost 1 base at V and 4 bases at J; junction bases unmatched: 0. The germline gives CDR1 SQVTM, CDR2 ANQGSEA. The CDR3 here is CSVEAGGYNEQFF. The CDR3 bases are TGCAGCGTTGAAGCGGGGGGGTACAATGAGCAGTTCTTC.

The chain is built from TRBV2 and TRBJ2-3; 13 nucleotides line up with TRBD2. Per the germline V gene, CDR1 is SNHLY and CDR2 is FYNNEI. The CDR3 is 16 residues long. The ends lost 6 bases at V and 3 bases at J; junction bases unmatched: 6. The CDR3 sequence is CASSARTSGGTDTQYF. CDR3 nucleotides: TGTGCCAGCAGCGCCCGGACTAGCGGGGGAACAGATACGCAGTATTTT.

This chain uses TRBV29-1 with TRBJ1-1; D gene ambiguous. The germline V gene has CDR1 SQVTM and CDR2 ANQGSEA. The CDR3 totals 13 residues. V was clipped by 4 bases and J by 0 bases, with 9 bases between them. The CDR3 spells CSVGLQMNTEAFF. CDR3 DNA: TGCAGCGTTGGTTTGCAGATGAACACTGAAGCTTTCTTT.

The V call is TRBV29-1, the J call TRBJ2-3, with D possibly matching TRBD1 (6 bases). V lost 2 bases to trimming and J lost 9 bases, with 21 bases between them. CDR1 and CDR2 (germline): SQVTM, ANQGSEA. The CDR3 spans 15 residues. Written as DNA, the CDR3 is TGCAGCGTTGAACCGTCTGGACAGCGCCCGGAGACGCAGTATTTT. As protein: CSVEPSGQRPETQYF.

J is TRBJ1-6 and V is TRBV11-2; D ambiguous. CDR1 and CDR2 from the germline V gene are SGHAT and FQNNGV. V dropped 2 bases and J dropped 5 bases, with 10 bases sitting between them. This CDR3 is 15 amino acids long. The CDR3 DNA follows: TGTGCCAGCAGCTTAATCCGGGGTGATAATTCACCCCTCCACTTT. Translated: CASSLIRGDNSPLHF.

In this sample, this clone turned up once. The rearrangement joins TRBV14 to TRBJ1-2, with D tentatively TRBD1 (5 bases). The CDR3 is made up of 15 amino acids. Germline CDR1 SGHDN, CDR2 FVKESK. The ends were cut back, 1 base at V and 2 bases at J, with 11 bases in the middle. The CDR3 DNA is TGTGCCAGCAGCCAAGTGAAAGGGGTGAACTATGGCTACACCTTC. Residues: CASSQVKGVNYGYTF.

This chain joins TRBV30 and TRBJ1-2; D is unclear. CDR3 length equals 16 residues. V was clipped by 2 bases and J by 2 bases, with 18 bases between them. The germline CDR1 and CDR2 sequences are GTSNPN and SVGIG (reference sequence). DNA of the CDR3: TGTGCCTGGAGTCCCTTGGGCGTCCAACGGAACTATGGCTACACCTTC. Its translation is CAWSPLGVQRNYGYTF.

The chain has TRBV7-9 and TRBJ2-4; TRBD1 is a possible D gene (5 bases). Trimming left V 5 bases short and J 0 bases short, with 14 bases between. Per the germline V gene, CDR1 is SEHNR and CDR2 is FQNEAQ (reference sequence). This CDR3 contains 16 residues. This chain's CDR3 is CASSDDRDRAKNIQYF. In DNA form, the CDR3 reads TGTGCCAGCAGCGACGACAGAGACCGAGCCAAAAACATTCAGTACTTC. The full variable domain, rest sourced from reference TRBV7-9 and TRBJ2-4, is DTGVSQNPRHKITKRGQNVTFRCDPISEHNRLYWYRQTLGQGPEFLTYFQNEAQLEKSRLLSDRFSAERPKGSFSTLEIQRTEQGDSAMYLCASSDDRDRAKNIQYFGAGTRLSVL.

The rearrangement uses TRBV5-1 and TRBJ2-3, with D possibly being TRBD2 (6 bases). Germline V gene lookup returns CDR1 SGHRS and CDR2 YFSETQ. Trimming took off 5 bases at V and 1 base at J, with 8 bases between the two ends. This CDR3 has 13 amino acids. As DNA, the CDR3 is TGCGCCAGCAGATGGGAGGGCACAGATACGCAGTATTTT. It yields the protein CASRWEGTDTQYF.

This chain's CDR3 is CASSSTGLQETQYF. CDR3 bases: TGCGCCAGCAGCTCGACAGGTCTTCAAGAGACCCAGTACTTC. V usage is TRBV5-1 and J usage is TRBJ2-5, with D tentatively TRBD1 (6 bases). V gave up 3 bases and J gave up 2 bases, with 11 bases separating them. The CDR3 is 14 residues long. CDR1 is SGHRS, CDR2 YFSETQ, per germline. Full variable domain (rest looked up from reference TRBV5-1 and TRBJ2-5): KAGVTQTPRYLIKTRGQQVTLSCSPISGHRSVSWYQQTPGQGLQFLFEYFSETQRNKGNFPGRFSGRQFSNSRSEMNVSTLELGDSALYLCASSSTGLQETQYFGPGTRLLVL.

The chain uses TRBV9 and TRBJ1-1, with D unclear. CDR1 and CDR2 from the germline V gene are SGDLS and YYNGEE. The CDR3 loop spans 15 amino acids. Trimming left V 4 bases short and J 3 bases short, with 16 bases between. The CDR3 DNA sequence: TGTGCCAGCAGCAGAGGGCTCGGTTTAGACACTGAAGCTTTCTTT. Protein product: CASSRGLGLDTEAFF.

The rearrangement links TRBV7-8 to TRBJ1-4, with D perhaps matching TRBD1 (6 bases). CDR1 and CDR2 (germline): SGHVS, FQNEAQ. The CDR3 extends over 17 amino acids. Deletions cut 0 bases from V and 6 bases from J, with 17 bases between. CDR3 DNA sequence: TGTGCCAGCAGCTTAGCGCGATTAGGACAGAGGCATGAAAAACTGTTTTTT. As protein: CASSLARLGQRHEKLFF.

The chain employs TRBV4-1 and TRBJ2-7; 9 nucleotides match TRBD2. Germline CDR1 is MGHRA and CDR2 is YSYEKL. With V trimmed by 2 bases and J by 2 bases, 13 bases remained unmatched. This CDR3 region has 18 residues. This CDR3 reads CASSQIDRILAGAYEQYF. DNA for the CDR3: TGCGCCAGCAGCCAAATCGATAGAATTTTAGCGGGAGCCTACGAGCAGTACTTC.

The CDR3 spells CASSVKGSHEQFF. The CDR3 DNA reads TGTGCCAGCAGCGTTAAAGGTAGCCATGAGCAGTTCTTC. The chain combines TRBV7-9 with TRBJ2-1, with no clear D. The germline V gene has CDR1 SEHNR and CDR2 FQNEAQ (reference sequence). This CDR3 spans 13 amino acids. V shed 5 bases and J shed 8 bases, with 13 bases lying between them.